This entry lists 24 T cell receptor beta chains sequenced from one sample in a study of T cells in narcolepsy. Data came from immunoSEQ multiplex PCR; TCRdb stores just in-frame clones and leaves some out. The sample yields approximately 22,000 clones, around 63% seen once. Specimen: memory (CD45RA-) CD4+ T cells from blood. The source is a human donor in good health.

The V gene is TRBV28, the J gene TRBJ1-2; no clear D. The V and J ends lost 6 bases and 8 bases respectively, with 16 bases between them. Germline CDR1 is MDHEN and CDR2 is SYDVKM. The CDR3 extends over 13 amino acids. The CDR3 DNA reads as TGTGCCAGCAGGGGTCCGGGGTATATCGGCTACACCTTC. It yields the protein CASRGPGYIGYTF.

This clone has only a few counts. Germline is not matched at one junction end, which may reflect a read error. This chain uses TRBV23-1 with TRBJ1-1; a weak D match, TRBD1 (6 bases). TRBV23-1 is annotated as an ORF whose role is uncertain. This CDR3 spans 10 amino acids. In DNA form, the CDR3 reads TGCGCCAGCAGTCAATCAGGACAGCGCTTT. Translating gives CASSQSGQRF.

The V and J genes are TRBV29-1 and TRBJ1-2, with D perhaps TRBD1 (5 bases). V was shortened by 5 bases and J by 4 bases, with 23 bases between the two germline ends. The CDR3 is 16 residues long. CDR1 SQVTM and CDR2 ANQGSEA come from the germline V gene. CDR3: CSVPPFDRAGAYGYTF. The CDR3 DNA sequence: TGCAGCGTTCCTCCCTTTGACAGAGCTGGGGCCTATGGCTACACCTTC.

This rearrangement joins TRBV10-2 to TRBJ2-7; 15 bases match TRBD2. Germline trimming cut 10 bases from V and 4 bases from J; bases unmatched to any gene: 5. The CDR3 sequence is 14 residues long. Germline assignment: CDR1 WSHSY and CDR2 SAAADI. CDR3 loop: CATVGLAGGYEQYF. DNA of the CDR3: TGCGCCACCGTCGGACTAGCGGGAGGGTACGAGCAGTACTTC.

J is TRBJ2-1 and V is TRBV30; 7 nucleotides match TRBD1. The CDR3 is 11 residues long. J lost 6 bases, V lost 4 bases, and 0 bases had no gene match. Germline V gene lookup returns CDR1 GTSNPN and CDR2 SVGIG (reference sequence). DNA of the CDR3: TGTGCCTGGACAGGGGGCAATGAGCAGTTCTTC. Translation: CAWTGGNEQFF.

CDR3 region: CASSSNRDSSYEQYF. In DNA, the CDR3 is TGTGCCAGCAGCTCGAACCGGGACTCTTCCTACGAGCAGTACTTC. V gene TRBV11-2 combines with J gene TRBJ2-7; D might be TRBD2 (6 bases). Trimming removed 4 bases at V and 1 base at J, with 14 bases between. CDR1 and CDR2 from the germline V gene are SGHAT and FQNNGV. The CDR3 length is 15 residues. The full variable domain, in which reference TRBV11-2 and TRBJ2-7 provide the parts outside the CDR3, is EAGVAQSPRYKIIEKRQSVAFWCNPISGHATLYWYQQILGQGPKLLIQFQNNGVVDDSQLPKDRFSAERLKGVDSTLKIQPAKLEDSAVYLCASSSNRDSSYEQYFGPGTRLTVT.

V is TRBV6-1 and J is TRBJ1-1; maybe TRBD1 (5 bases). The CDR3 is 14 amino acids. Trimming left V 6 bases short and J 6 bases short, with 17 bases between. CDR1 MNHNS and CDR2 SASEGT come from the germline V gene. In DNA form, the CDR3 reads TGTGCCAGCAGCCGCCTAGGGACGGGGTCTGAAGCTTTCTTT. Translating it yields CASSRLGTGSEAFF.

This clone has only a few counts. V is TRBV5-1 and J is TRBJ1-1; D is ambiguous. The CDR3 runs to 14 residues. The V gene's germline CDR1 is SGHRS and CDR2 YFSETQ. Trimming took off 4 bases at V and 7 bases at J, with 17 bases between the two ends. The CDR3 sequence: CASSPGLIALEAFF. In DNA, the CDR3 is TGCGCCAGCAGCCCCGGACTCATCGCTCTTGAAGCTTTCTTT.

J is TRBJ2-1 and V is TRBV5-1, with 13 positions matching TRBD2. J was trimmed by 1 base and V by 3 bases; bases with no gene match: 7. This CDR3 has 18 amino acids. Germline V CDR1 and CDR2: SGHRS, YFSETQ. This CDR3 is CASSSTSGGPMSYNEQFF. In DNA form, the CDR3 reads TGCGCCAGCAGCTCGACTAGCGGGGGGCCAATGTCCTACAATGAGCAGTTCTTC.

The CDR3 region has the DNA TGTGCCAGCAGCTCCAAAGCGGGGGGGCACCAAGGTGACTACACCTTC. Translation: CASSSKAGGHQGDYTF. The chain couples TRBV9 to TRBJ1-2; perhaps TRBD1 as D (6 bases). The CDR3 contains 16 residues. Trimming left V 4 bases short and J 10 bases short, with 26 bases between. Germline lookup yields CDR1 SGDLS and CDR2 YYNGEE.

This clone has a handful of counts. The V call is TRBV2, the J call TRBJ2-1, with a weak D call TRBD2 (6 bases). The germline V and J ends were trimmed by 5 bases and 4 bases, with 9 bases remaining between them. Germline loops: CDR1 SNHLY, CDR2 FYNNEI. The CDR3 covers 13 residues. The CDR3 loop reads CASSSRGYNEQFF. The CDR3 DNA is TGTGCCAGCAGTTCCCGGGGGTACAATGAGCAGTTCTTC.

The rearrangement uses TRBV5-1 and TRBJ2-2; 7 bases align to TRBD2. V shed 2 bases, J shed 0 bases, and the junction held 4 bases outside the gene matches. CDR3 length: 16 residues. CDR1 is SGHRS, CDR2 YFSETQ, per germline. The CDR3 spells CASSFGRGTNTGELFF. Here the CDR3 DNA reads TGCGCCAGCAGCTTTGGGAGGGGAACGAACACCGGGGAGCTGTTTTTT.

This clone turned up a few times. CDR3 region: CASSESGANVLTF. In DNA form, the CDR3 reads TGTGCCAGCAGTGAAAGTGGGGCCAACGTCCTGACTTTC. This chain uses TRBV2 with TRBJ2-6; no clear D. From germline, CDR1 is SNHLY and CDR2 FYNNEI. The V gene lost 2 bases and the J gene lost 3 bases, with 2 bases spanning the gap. This CDR3 is 13 amino acids long.

The chain combines TRBV5-1 with TRBJ2-3; D is possibly TRBD1 or TRBD2 (7 bases each). The CDR3 loop spans 15 amino acids. Germline CDR1 reads SGHRS; CDR2 reads YFSETQ. Trimming left V 4 bases short and J 4 bases short, with 16 bases between. CDR3 nucleotide sequence: TGCGCCAGCAGCCCAGGGGGGGGCCCCCCAGATACGCAGTATTTT. Its protein product is CASSPGGGPPDTQYF.

The chain employs TRBV14 and TRBJ2-5, with D possibly TRBD2 on 7 matching bases. Trimming left V 8 bases short and J 2 bases short, with 21 bases between. Germline V gene sequence: CDR1 SGHDN, CDR2 FVKESK. CDR3 size: 16 residues. CDR3 nucleotide sequence: TGTGCCAGCCAACGGGGGGCAGGAGGGGCACAAGAGACCCAGTACTTC. It specifies CASQRGAGGAQETQYF.

This clone was seen only a few times. The J gene is TRBJ1-1, the V gene TRBV6-1, with 8 bases aligning to TRBD1. V lost 6 bases and J lost 4; bases outside the gene matches: 10. The CDR3 has 15 amino acids. Germline V CDR1 and CDR2: MNHNS, SASEGT. The CDR3 loop is CASRPRDRSGTEAFF. In DNA, the CDR3 is TGTGCCAGCAGACCAAGGGACAGGAGTGGCACTGAAGCTTTCTTT.

This rearrangement joins TRBV6-5 to TRBJ1-6, with D possibly TRBD1 on 6 matching bases. V was cut by 6 bases and J by 3 bases, with 9 bases left in between. Germline V CDR1 and CDR2: MNHEY, SVGAGI. The length of the CDR3 is 14 residues. CDR3 sequence: CASRETGYNSPLHF. The CDR3 DNA reads as TGTGCCAGCAGAGAGACAGGCTATAATTCACCCCTCCACTTT.

This clone was found a few times. The rearrangement links TRBV2 to TRBJ1-2; 9 bases map to TRBD1. CDR3 size: 13 residues. J gave up 5 bases and V 5 bases, and 3 bases lay outside the gene matches. CDR1 and CDR2 (germline): SNHLY, FYNNEI. Here the CDR3 DNA reads TGTGCCAGCAGTTGGGACAGGGAATATGGCTACACCTTC. It is translated as CASSWDREYGYTF.

This clone was seen more than once but under ten times. The chain is built from TRBV2 and TRBJ2-3; 9 nucleotides line up with TRBD2. V gave up 4 bases and J gave up 5 bases; unmatched junction bases: 4. The length of the CDR3 is 14 residues. Germline assignment: CDR1 SNHLY and CDR2 FYNNEI. This CDR3 is CASSASGVLDTQYF. CDR3 in DNA: TGTGCCAGCAGTGCTAGCGGGGTTCTAGATACGCAGTATTTT.

The chain carries TRBV10-2 and TRBJ2-1, with a possible D match to TRBD2 (5 bases). CDR1 is WSHSY, CDR2 SAAADI, per germline. CDR3 length: 16 amino acids. V lost 0 bases to trimming and J lost 7 bases, with 16 bases between them. CDR3 DNA: TGCGCCAGCAGTGAGTCGATTACGGGGATCATGAATGAGCAGTTCTTC. This translates into CASSESITGIMNEQFF.

The chain carries TRBV18 and TRBJ2-3; D is unresolved. Germline V CDR1 and CDR2: KGHSH, LQKENI. This CDR3 has 12 amino acids. The V end lost 3 bases, the J end lost 6 bases, and 7 bases lay between the germline ends. The CDR3 nucleotides read TGTGCCAGCTCACCTTCTTTGGATACGCAGTATTTT. It is translated as CASSPSLDTQYF.

This clone was seen a few times. CDR3 sequence reads: CASMRGLGNEQFF. The CDR3 DNA follows: TGTGCCAGCATGCGGGGACTCGGCAATGAGCAGTTCTTC. The V call is TRBV6-1, the J call TRBJ2-1, with a weak D call TRBD2 (6 bases). The CDR3 totals 13 residues. V lost 7 bases, J lost 6 bases, and 13 bases lay in between. CDR1 and CDR2 (germline): MNHNS, SASEGT.

J is TRBJ2-7 and V is TRBV5-5, with 8 bases lining up with TRBD2. The junction had 3 bases not matched to a gene; V was cut back by 4 bases and J by 0 bases. Germline V gene sequence: CDR1 SGHKS, CDR2 YYEKEE (reference sequence). This CDR3 is 14 amino acids long. In DNA form, the CDR3 reads TGTGCCAGCAGCCAGCGGGAGAGCTCCTACGAGCAGTACTTC. Translated, it gives CASSQRESSYEQYF. The entire variable domain, with the rest obtained from reference TRBV5-5 and TRBJ2-7, is as follows: DAGVTQSPTHLIKTRGQQVTLRCSPISGHKSVSWYQQVLGQGPQFIFQYYEKEERGRGNFPDRFSARQFPNYSSELNVNALLLGDSALYLCASSQRESSYEQYFGPGTRLTVT.

This clone was seen many times. The chain recombines TRBV6-5 with TRBJ1-2; D may be TRBD1 (6 bases). The ends were cut back, 6 bases at V and 7 bases at J, with 21 bases in the middle. The CDR3 spans 15 residues. Germline-derived CDR1 and CDR2 are MNHEY and SVGAGI. DNA of the CDR3: TGTGCCAGCAGCTGGACCTTTGGGGGCGCGGGTGGCTACACCTTC. Its translation: CASSWTFGGAGGYTF.